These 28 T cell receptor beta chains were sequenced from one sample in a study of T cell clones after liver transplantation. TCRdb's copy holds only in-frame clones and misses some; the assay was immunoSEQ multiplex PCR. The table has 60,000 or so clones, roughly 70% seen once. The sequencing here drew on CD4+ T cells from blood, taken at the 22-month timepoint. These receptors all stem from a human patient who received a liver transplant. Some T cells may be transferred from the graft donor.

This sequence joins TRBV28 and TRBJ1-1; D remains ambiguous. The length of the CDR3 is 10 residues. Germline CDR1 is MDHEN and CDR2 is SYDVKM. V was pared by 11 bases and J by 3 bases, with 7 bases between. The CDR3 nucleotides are TGTGCCGTGGGTCACACTGAAGCTTTCTTT. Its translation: CAVGHTEAFF.

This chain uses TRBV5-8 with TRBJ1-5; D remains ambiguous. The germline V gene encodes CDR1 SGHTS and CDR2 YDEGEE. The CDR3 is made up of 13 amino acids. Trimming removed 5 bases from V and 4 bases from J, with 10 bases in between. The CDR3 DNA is TGTGCCAGCAGAAGCACGGGGAATCAGCCCCAGCATTTT. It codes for CASRSTGNQPQHF. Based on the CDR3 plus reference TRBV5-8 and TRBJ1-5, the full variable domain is EAGVTQSPTHLIKTRGQQATLRCSPISGHTSVYWYQQALGLGLQFLLWYDEGEERNRGNFPPRFSGRQFPNYSSELNVNALELEDSALYLCASRSTGNQPQHFGDGTRLSIL.

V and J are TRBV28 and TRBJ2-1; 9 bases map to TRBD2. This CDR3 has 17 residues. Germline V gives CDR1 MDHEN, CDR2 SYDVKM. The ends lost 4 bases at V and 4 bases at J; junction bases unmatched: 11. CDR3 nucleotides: TGTGCCAGCAGTTCCGTTGGTAGCGGGGGACTATACAATGAGCAGTTCTTC. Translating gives CASSSVGSGGLYNEQFF.

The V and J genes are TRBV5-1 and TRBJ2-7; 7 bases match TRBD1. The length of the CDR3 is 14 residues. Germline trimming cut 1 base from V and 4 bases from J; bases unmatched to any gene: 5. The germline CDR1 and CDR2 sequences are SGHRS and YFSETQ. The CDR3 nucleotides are TGCGCCAGCAGCTTGAGTGGGACAGTTTACGAGCAGTACTTC. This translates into CASSLSGTVYEQYF.

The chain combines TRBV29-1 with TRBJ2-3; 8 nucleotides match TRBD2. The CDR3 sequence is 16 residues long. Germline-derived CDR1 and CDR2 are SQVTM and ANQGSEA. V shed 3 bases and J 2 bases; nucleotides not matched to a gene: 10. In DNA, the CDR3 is TGCAGCGTTGACGACGGAACGGGGGGGTTCACAGATACGCAGTATTTT. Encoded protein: CSVDDGTGGFTDTQYF.

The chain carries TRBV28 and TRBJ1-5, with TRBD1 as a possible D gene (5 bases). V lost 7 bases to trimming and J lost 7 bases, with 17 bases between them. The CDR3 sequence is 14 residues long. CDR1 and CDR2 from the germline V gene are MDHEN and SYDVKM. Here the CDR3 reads CASITARRGQPQHF. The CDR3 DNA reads TGTGCCAGCATTACCGCGCGGAGGGGCCAGCCCCAGCATTTT. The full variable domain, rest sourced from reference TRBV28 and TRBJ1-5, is DVKVTQSSRYLVKRTGEKVFLECVQDMDHENMFWYRQDPGLGLRLIYFSYDVKMKEKGDIPEGYSVSREKKERFSLILESASTNQTSMYLCASITARRGQPQHFGDGTRLSIL.

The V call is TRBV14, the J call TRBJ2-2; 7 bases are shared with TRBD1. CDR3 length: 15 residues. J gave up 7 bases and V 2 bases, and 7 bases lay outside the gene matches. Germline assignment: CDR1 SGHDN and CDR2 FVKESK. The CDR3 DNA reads TGTGCCAGCAGCCAAAGACAGGGTGTCGGCGGGGAGCTGTTTTTT. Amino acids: CASSQRQGVGGELFF.

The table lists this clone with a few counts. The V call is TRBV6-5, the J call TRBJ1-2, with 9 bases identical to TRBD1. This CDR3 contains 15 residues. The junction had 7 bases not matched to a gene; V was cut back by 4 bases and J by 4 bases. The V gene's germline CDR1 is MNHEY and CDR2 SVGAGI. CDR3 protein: CASSWGQGRGYGYTF. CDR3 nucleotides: TGTGCCAGCAGTTGGGGACAGGGAAGGGGCTATGGCTACACCTTC.

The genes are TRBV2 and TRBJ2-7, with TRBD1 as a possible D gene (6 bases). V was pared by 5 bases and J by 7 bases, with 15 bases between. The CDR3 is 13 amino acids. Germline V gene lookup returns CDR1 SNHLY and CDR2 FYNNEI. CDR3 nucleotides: TGTGCCAGCAGTCTTGACAGGTCCCGGGAGCAGTACTTC. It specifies CASSLDRSREQYF.

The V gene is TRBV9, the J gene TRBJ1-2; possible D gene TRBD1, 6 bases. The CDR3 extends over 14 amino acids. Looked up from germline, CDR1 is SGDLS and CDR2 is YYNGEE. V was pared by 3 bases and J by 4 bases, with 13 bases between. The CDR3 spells CASSAEGGFYGYTF. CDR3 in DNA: TGTGCCAGCAGCGCGGAGGGGGGATTCTATGGCTACACCTTC.

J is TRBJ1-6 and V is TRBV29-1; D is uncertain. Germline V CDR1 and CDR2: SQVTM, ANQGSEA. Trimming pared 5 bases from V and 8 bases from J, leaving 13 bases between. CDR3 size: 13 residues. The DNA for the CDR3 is TGCAGCGTTAGGACGACTACCGATTCACCCCTCCACTTT. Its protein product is CSVRTTTDSPLHF.

The CDR3 reads CASSGDRNSPLHF. Here the CDR3 DNA reads TGTGCCAGCTCTGGGGACAGGAATTCACCCCTCCACTTT. The chain uses TRBV5-4 and TRBJ1-6; TRBD1 matches 8 bases. Germline V gene sequence: CDR1 SGHNT, CDR2 YYREEE (reference sequence). J was trimmed by 7 bases and V by 7 bases; bases with no gene match: 4. There are 13 residues in the CDR3.

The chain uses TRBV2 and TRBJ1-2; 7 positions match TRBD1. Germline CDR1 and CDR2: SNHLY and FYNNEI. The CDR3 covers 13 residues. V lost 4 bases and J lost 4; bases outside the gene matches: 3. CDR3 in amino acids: CASSVSGGYGYTF. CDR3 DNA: TGTGCCAGCAGTGTTTCAGGGGGCTATGGCTACACCTTC.

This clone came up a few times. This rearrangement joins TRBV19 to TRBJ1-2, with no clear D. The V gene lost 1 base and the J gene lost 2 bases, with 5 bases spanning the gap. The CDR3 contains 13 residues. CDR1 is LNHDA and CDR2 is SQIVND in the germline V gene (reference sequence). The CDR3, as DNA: TGTGCCAGTAGTATAGGCGGCAACTATGGCTACACCTTC. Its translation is CASSIGGNYGYTF.

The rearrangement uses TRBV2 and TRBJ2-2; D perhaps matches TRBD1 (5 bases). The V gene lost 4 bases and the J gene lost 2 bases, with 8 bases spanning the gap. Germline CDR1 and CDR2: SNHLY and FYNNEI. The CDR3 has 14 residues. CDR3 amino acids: CASSARVNTGELFF. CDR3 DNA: TGTGCCAGCAGTGCCAGGGTTAACACCGGGGAGCTGTTTTTT.

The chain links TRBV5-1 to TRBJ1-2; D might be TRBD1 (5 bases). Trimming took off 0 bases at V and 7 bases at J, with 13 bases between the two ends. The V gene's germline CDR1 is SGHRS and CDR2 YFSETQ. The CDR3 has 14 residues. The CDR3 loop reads CASSLARGTGGYTF. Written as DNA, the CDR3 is TGCGCCAGCAGCTTGGCCCGAGGGACTGGTGGCTACACCTTC.

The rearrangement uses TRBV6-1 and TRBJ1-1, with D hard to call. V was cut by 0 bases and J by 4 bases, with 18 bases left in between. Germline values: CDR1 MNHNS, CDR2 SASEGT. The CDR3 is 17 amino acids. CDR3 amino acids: CASSEARSFAMGTEAFF. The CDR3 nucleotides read TGTGCCAGCAGTGAAGCGCGTTCGTTCGCCATGGGCACTGAAGCTTTCTTT.

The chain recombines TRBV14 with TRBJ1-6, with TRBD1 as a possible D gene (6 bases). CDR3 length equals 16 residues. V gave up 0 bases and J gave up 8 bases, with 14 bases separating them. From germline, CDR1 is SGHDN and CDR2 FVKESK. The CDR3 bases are TGTGCCAGCAGCCAAGATACCAGGGGAATGTATTCACCCCTCCACTTT. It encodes CASSQDTRGMYSPLHF. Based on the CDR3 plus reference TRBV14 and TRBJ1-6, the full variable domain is EAGVTQFPSHSVIEKGQTVTLRCDPISGHDNLYWYRRVMGKEIKFLLHFVKESKQDESGMPNNRFLAERTGGTYSTLKVQPAELEDSGVYFCASSQDTRGMYSPLHFGNGTRLTVT.

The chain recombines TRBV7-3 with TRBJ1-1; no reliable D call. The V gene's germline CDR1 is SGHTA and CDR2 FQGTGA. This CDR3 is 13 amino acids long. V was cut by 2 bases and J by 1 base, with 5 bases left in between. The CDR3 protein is CASSLAENTEAFF. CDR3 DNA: TGTGCCAGCAGCTTAGCGGAGAACACTGAAGCTTTCTTT. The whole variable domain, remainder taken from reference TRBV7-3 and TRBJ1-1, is GAGVSQTPSNKVTEKGKYVELRCDPISGHTALYWYRQSLGQGPEFLIYFQGTGAADDSGLPNDRFFAVRPEGSVSTLKIQRTERGDSAVYLCASSLAENTEAFFGQGTRLTVV.

As DNA, the CDR3 is TGTGCCAGCAGCGTTAGCGGGGGGGGTAACACCGGGGAGCTGTTTTTT. As protein: CASSVSGGGNTGELFF. This chain uses TRBV9 with TRBJ2-2; 11 nucleotides line up with TRBD2. This CDR3 region has 16 residues. Germline values: CDR1 SGDLS, CDR2 YYNGEE. The V segment lost 2 bases and the J segment 2 bases; nucleotides outside the gene matches: 2.

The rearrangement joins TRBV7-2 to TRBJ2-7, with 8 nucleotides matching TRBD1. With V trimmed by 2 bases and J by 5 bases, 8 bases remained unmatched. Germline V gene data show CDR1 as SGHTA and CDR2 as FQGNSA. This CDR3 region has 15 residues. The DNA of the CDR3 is TGTGCCAGCAGCTTAAACCAGGGGGCGAGGGACGAGCAGTACTTC. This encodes CASSLNQGARDEQYF.

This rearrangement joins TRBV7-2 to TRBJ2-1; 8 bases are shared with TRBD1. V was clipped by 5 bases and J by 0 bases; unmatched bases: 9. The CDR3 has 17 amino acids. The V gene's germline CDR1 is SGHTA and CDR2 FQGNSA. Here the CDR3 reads CASSLNPGQGSYNEQFF. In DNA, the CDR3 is TGTGCCAGCAGCCTCAACCCTGGACAGGGCTCCTACAATGAGCAGTTCTTC.

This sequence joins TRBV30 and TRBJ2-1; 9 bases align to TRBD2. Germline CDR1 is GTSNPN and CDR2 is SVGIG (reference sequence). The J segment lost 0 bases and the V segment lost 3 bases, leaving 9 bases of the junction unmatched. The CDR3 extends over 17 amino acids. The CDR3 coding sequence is TGTGCCTGGAGGGGGGACCTAGCGGGAAGCTCCTACAATGAGCAGTTCTTC. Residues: CAWRGDLAGSSYNEQFF.

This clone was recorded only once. CDR3 amino acids: CASSEGRGQPQHF. For the CDR3, the DNA is TGTGCCAGTAGTGAAGGAAGGGGTCAGCCCCAGCATTTT. The genes are TRBV19 and TRBJ1-5; perhaps TRBD1 as D (5 bases). V lost 5 bases and J lost 6, with 11 bases in between. Germline loops: CDR1 LNHDA, CDR2 SQIVND (reference sequence). This CDR3 is 13 amino acids long.

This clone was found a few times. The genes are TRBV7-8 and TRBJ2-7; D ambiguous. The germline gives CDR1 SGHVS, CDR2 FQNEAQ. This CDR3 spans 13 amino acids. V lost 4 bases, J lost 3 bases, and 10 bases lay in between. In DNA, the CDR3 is TGTGCCAGCAGCTCAGAGAGGCTCTACGAGCAGTACTTC. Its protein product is CASSSERLYEQYF.

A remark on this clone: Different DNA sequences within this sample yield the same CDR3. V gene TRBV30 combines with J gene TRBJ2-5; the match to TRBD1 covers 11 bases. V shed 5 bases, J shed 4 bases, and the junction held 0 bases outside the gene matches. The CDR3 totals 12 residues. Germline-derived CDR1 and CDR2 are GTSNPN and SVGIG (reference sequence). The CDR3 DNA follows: TGTGCCTGGGGGACAGGGGGAGAGACCCAGTACTTC. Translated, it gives CAWGTGGETQYF. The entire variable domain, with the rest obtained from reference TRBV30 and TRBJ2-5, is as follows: SQTIHQWPATLVQPVGSPLSLECTVEGTSNPNLYWYRQAAGRGLQLLFYSVGIGQISSEVPQNLSASRPQDRQFILSSKKLLLSDSGFYLCAWGTGGETQYFGPGTRLLVL.

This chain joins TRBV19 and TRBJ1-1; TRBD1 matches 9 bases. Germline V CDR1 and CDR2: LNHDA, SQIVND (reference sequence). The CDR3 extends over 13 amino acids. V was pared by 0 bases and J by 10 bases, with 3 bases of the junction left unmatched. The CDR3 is CASSIDSTGGAFF. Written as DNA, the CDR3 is TGTGCCAGTAGTATAGACTCGACAGGGGGAGCTTTCTTT.

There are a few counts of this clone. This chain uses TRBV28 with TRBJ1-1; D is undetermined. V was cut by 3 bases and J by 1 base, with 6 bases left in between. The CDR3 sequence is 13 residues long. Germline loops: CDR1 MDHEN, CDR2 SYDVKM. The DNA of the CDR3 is TGTGCCAGCAGTTTCCTCAGGAACACTGAAGCTTTCTTT. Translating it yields CASSFLRNTEAFF.